Only a few counts were recorded for the clone carrying this T cell receptor (beta chain). Germline loops: CDR1 SGDLS, CDR2 YYNGEE. The V and J ends lost 1 base and 0 bases respectively, with 11 bases between them. The CDR3 is 15 residues long. MiXCR, applied by TCRdb to the RT-PCR reads, yields one record per CDR3 protein. The data contain around 170,000 distinct CDR3 sequences, nearly 25% of them singletons. The data were obtained in a study of patients and donors after allogeneic stem cell transplantation. The receptor was isolated from a human donor who was either an allogeneic HSCT recipient or a stem cell or donor lymphocyte infusion donor (not recorded which). It is not recorded whose cells these are; they may come from a transplant donor. The sequencing input was blood, either unsorted or a sorted T cell fraction (not recorded which). The chain couples TRBV9 to TRBJ2-7; D is unclear. For the CDR3, the DNA is TGTGCCAGCAGCGTACTACCGACGAGCTCCTACGAGCAGTACTTC. This sequence encodes CASSVLPTSSYEQYF.